This note documents a single T cell receptor beta chain sequence. As the sequencing template, cDNA was produced by extracting RNA and reverse transcribing it. The assay was immunoSEQ multiplex PCR, and TCRdb's table has in-frame clones only and misses some. The sample includes about 160,000 clones, just over 65% of them seen just once. The treatment is: oral pan-JAK inhibitor, 5-10 mg twice daily. The data belong to a study of CD8+ T cells in alopecia areata. The V end lost 6 bases, the J end lost 4 bases, and 16 bases lay between the germline ends. This CDR3 contains 15 residues. The germline V gene has CDR1 MNHEY and CDR2 SMNVEV (reference sequence).

Sample: CD4+ T cells sorted from blood, taken at week 4, from a patient treated with tofacitinib. The receptor was derived from a human donor with alopecia areata. The rearrangement uses TRBV27 and TRBJ2-1; a possible D gene is TRBD2 (6 bases). CDR3 amino acids: CASRTNPRGYNEQFF. The DNA for the CDR3 is TGTGCCAGCAGAACCAATCCACGGGGGTACAATGAGCAGTTCTTC.